This T cell receptor (beta chain) came from a study of read filtering for tumor transcriptome and immune sequencing. There are a few counts of this clonotype. This could be a read error, since a much larger clone is one nucleotide away. From about 400 ng of RNA, a library with molecular barcoded alpha/delta and beta/gamma adaptors was made. TCRdb called the reads again in MiXCR, with one record for every CDR3 protein. The sample records some 130,000 distinct CDR3 sequences, approximately 12% being singletons. Germline CDR1 SEHNR, CDR2 FQNEAQ (reference sequence). The CDR3 runs to 14 residues. Input material: a population of CD138-negative cells sorted from bone marrow. The TCR comes from a donor aged 40 or older with multiple myeloma. This sequence joins TRBV7-9 and TRBJ2-3, with TRBD2 as a possible D gene (5 bases). CDR3 sequence (DNA): TGTACCAGCAGCTTACTAGTATGGAAAGATACGCAGTATTTT. This codes for CTSSLLVWKDTQYF.